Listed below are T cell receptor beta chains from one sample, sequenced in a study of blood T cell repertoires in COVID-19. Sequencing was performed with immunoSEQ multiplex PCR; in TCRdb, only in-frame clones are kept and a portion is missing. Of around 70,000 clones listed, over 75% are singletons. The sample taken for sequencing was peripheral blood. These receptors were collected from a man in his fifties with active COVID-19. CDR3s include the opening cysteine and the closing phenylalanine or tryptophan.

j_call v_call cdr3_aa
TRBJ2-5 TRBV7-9 CASSEGQGIGETQYF
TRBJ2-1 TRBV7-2 CASRLTSGEEYPYNEQFF
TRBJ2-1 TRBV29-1 CSARGERAYNEQFF
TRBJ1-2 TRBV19 CASSIDRGEDGYTF
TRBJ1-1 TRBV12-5 CASGLVVRGGVAEAFF
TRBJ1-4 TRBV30 CAWGGEAKLFF
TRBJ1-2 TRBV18 CASSSTGNNYGYTF
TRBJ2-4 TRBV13 CASSTGTGGLRAKNIQYF
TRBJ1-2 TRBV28 CASRTIGLLANYGYTF
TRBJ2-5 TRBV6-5 CASSTGLRETQYF
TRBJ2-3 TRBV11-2 CASSTRTGGSFSGDTQYF
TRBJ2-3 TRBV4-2 CASSHPPYAGSSTDTQYF
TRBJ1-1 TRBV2 CASSADRSNTEAFF
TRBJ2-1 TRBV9 CASSPSTAYNEQFF
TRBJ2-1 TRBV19 CASSGQGRGEQFF
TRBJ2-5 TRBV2 CASSPTGGETQYF
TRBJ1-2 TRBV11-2 CASSLMPGQGNYGYTF
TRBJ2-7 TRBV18 CASSPQASGGRNEQYF
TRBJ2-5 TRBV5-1 CASSLSGTKETQYF
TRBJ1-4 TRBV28 CASSLLGGTNEKLFF
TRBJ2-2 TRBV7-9 CASSLAQGATGELFF
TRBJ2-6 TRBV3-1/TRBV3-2 CASSHLDRARANVLTF
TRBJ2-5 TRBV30 CAWSTPRGGETQYF
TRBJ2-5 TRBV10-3 CAISGTLQETQYF
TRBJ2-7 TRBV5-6 CASSGETGPHEQYF
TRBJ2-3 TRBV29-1 CSGGVAGEQYF
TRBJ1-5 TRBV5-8 CASSLGQGSSNQPQHF
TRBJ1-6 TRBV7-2 CASSAYRSYNSPLHF
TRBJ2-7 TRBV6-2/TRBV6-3 CASSYETGRGLSYEQYF
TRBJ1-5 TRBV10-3 CATGGSGGNQPQHF
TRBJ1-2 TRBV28 CASSLQYGYTF
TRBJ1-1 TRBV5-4 CASSLYRENTEAFF
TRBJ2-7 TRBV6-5 CASSKQGRNEQYF
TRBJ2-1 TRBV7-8 CASSSLGQGEAEQFF
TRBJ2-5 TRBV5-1 CASSLAPGPGMGAETQYF
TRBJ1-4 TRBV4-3 CASSQDRSTTSLFF
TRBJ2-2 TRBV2 CASSEVKSPSTGELFF
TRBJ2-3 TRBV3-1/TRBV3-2 CASSQRGEDTQYF
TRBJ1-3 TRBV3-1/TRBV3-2 CASSQPNFGTGPSGNTIYF
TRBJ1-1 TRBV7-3 CASSAHVSTEAFF
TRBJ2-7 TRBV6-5 CASSYSWTSGYEQYF
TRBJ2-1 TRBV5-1 CASSGSLAGGPSDEQFF
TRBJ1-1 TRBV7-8 CASSLAGTVAEAFF
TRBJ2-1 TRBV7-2 CASSLRTGSMHEQFF
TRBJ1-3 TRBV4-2 CASSQDGITGTIYF
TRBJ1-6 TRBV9 CASSVGSRIYNSPLHF
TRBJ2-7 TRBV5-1 CASSLQGEFYEQYF
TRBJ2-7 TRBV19 CASSIDAAGANYEQYF
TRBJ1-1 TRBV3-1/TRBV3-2 CASSLYDRNTEAFF
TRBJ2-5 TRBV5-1 CASSPGTSGQETQYF
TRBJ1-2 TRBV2 CASSEDRNYGYTF
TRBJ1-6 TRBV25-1 CASSEFRGLGNSPLHF
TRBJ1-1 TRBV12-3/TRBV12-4 CASSLNQRNAFF
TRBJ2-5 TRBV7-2 CASSRLGGGQETQYF
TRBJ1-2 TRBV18 CASSFRQEEDGYTF
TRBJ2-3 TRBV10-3 CAISETGSGADTQYF